This T cell receptor (beta chain) was obtained from a study of blood T cell repertoires in COVID-19. Whole-study context: There were acute and convalescent COVID-19 samples, and they came from the United States, Italy and Spain. From T cells, B-cell-depleted T cells, or PBMCs came the material, which was cDNA or gDNA.

Authors' analysis steps: Reference gene primer amplification gave estimated nucleated cell counts. The method was immunoSEQ multiplex PCR; TCRdb's version includes in-frame clones alone and lacks a portion of them. From that table come the V and J calls and clone size; the DNA was used to work out D and trimming. The data show approximately 200,000 clones, with 80% to 90% seen just once and 2.2% held by the top ten. J gave up 5 bases and V 2 bases, and 2 bases lay outside the gene matches. This CDR3 has 15 residues. Looked up from germline, CDR1 is MNHEY and CDR2 is SMNVEV (reference sequence). Sequenced sample: peripheral blood. The clonotype comes from a woman aged 45-59 years with acute or convalescent COVID-19. The chain links TRBV27 to TRBJ1-5; TRBD1 matches at 11 bases. The CDR3 bases are TGTGCCAGCAGTTTAGGGACAGGGGGGGATCAGCCCCAGCATTTT. Amino acids: CASSLGTGGDQPQHF.